This TCR beta chain was captured in a study of sequential checkpoint blockade in melanoma. Study context: Arm A got nivolumab then ipilimumab; arm B the reverse, 1:1. After both sequences, patients received maintenance nivolumab.

CDR3 length equals 14 residues. Trimming took off 1 base at V and 2 bases at J, with 9 bases between the two ends. Germline CDR1 and CDR2: MNHNS and SASEGT. Stated treatment: randomized to nivolumab then ipilimumab (arm A) or the reverse (arm B). Patients had received no earlier DNA-damaging chemotherapy. From thawed PBMCs, live CD3+CD8+ cells negative for CD19 and CD56 were sorted. Profiled with immunoSEQ multiplex PCR; TCRdb holds only in-frame clones, not every one. Altogether 3,200 or so clones are present, roughly three fifths being singletons, with the ten largest covering 21%. This specimen was CD8+ T cells sorted from blood (inferred from file names), taken from a patient given nivolumab and ipilimumab in sequence. The clonotype comes from a human donor with melanoma. V and J are TRBV6-1 and TRBJ2-7; no clear D gene. The CDR3 DNA sequence: TGTGCCAGCAGTGAAGGGGCAGATACCTACGAGCAGTACTTC. It encodes CASSEGADTYEQYF.